Each of the 5 T cell receptor beta chains below was sequenced from the same sample in a study of Graves' ophthalmopathy and Graves' hyperthyroidism. The authors amplified TCR beta CDR3 regions, and they did so from RNA transcripts for repertoire sequencing. The authors performed first-round RT-PCR with HTBI primers and then a second-round multiplex PCR. TCRdb recomputed calls from the multiplex PCR reads with MiXCR, one row per CDR3 protein. The sample lists 1 million to 1.3 million distinct CDR3 sequences, about 35% seen once, with 8.5% to 14% in the top ten. The sequencing input was peripheral blood or thyroid tissue (not recorded which). The receptors were sampled from an adult man with Graves' hyperthyroidism.

This clonotype was counted a few times. The CDR3 bases are TGTGCCAGCAGTTGGCTGTACAACACTGAAGCTTTCTTT. It specifies CASSWLYNTEAFF. The rearrangement uses TRBV6-6 and TRBJ1-1; D uncertain. Trimming took 4 bases from V and 2 from J, leaving 8 bases between them. Germline loops: CDR1 MNHNY, CDR2 SVGAGI (reference sequence). CDR3 length: 13 amino acids.

This clonotype appeared a few times. The rearrangement uses TRBV2 and TRBJ1-5; a possible D gene is TRBD1 (6 bases). This CDR3 contains 16 residues. V lost 8 bases to trimming and J lost 1 base, with 18 bases between them. The germline V gene encodes CDR1 SNHLY and CDR2 FYNNEI. The CDR3 DNA reads as TGTGCCAGCGGCGGTACAGGGTCAAGAAGCAATCAGCCCCAGCATTTT. Its protein product is CASGGTGSRSNQPQHF.

About this clonotype: One junction end disagrees with the germline gene, perhaps due to a read error. V gene TRBV29-1 combines with J gene TRBJ2-7, with D unresolved. The germline CDR1 and CDR2 sequences are SQVTM and ANQGSEA. The CDR3 loop spans 12 amino acids. The chain's CDR3 is CRVEVGSYEQYF. The CDR3 nucleotides are TGCAGAGTTGAAGTCGGGTCCTACGAGCAGTACTTC.

A remark on this clonotype: A much bigger clone sits one base away, suggesting this may be a read error. This sequence joins TRBV20-1 and TRBJ1-2, with D possibly TRBD1 on 5 matching bases. Germline V gene lookup returns CDR1 DFQATT and CDR2 SNEGSKA (reference sequence). Trimming removed 0 bases from V and 8 bases from J, with 19 bases in between. The CDR3 extends over 15 amino acids. The chain's CDR3 is CSARDTYQGIGGYTF. The CDR3, as DNA: TGCAGTGCTAGAGACACCTACCAGGGTATCGGGGGCTACACCTTC.

Note on this clonotype: Just one base apart from a much larger clone, this may be a read error. The V call is TRBV20-1, the J call TRBJ2-5, with TRBD1 identical over 7 bases. Trimming at V came to 2 bases and at J to 5 bases, leaving 5 bases not matched to a gene. Germline CDR1 and CDR2: DFQATT and SNEGSKA (reference sequence). CDR3 length: 13 amino acids. The CDR3 DNA follows: TGCAGTGCTAGATGGATACAGGGGGAGACCCAGTACTTC. Its protein is CSARWIQGETQYF.